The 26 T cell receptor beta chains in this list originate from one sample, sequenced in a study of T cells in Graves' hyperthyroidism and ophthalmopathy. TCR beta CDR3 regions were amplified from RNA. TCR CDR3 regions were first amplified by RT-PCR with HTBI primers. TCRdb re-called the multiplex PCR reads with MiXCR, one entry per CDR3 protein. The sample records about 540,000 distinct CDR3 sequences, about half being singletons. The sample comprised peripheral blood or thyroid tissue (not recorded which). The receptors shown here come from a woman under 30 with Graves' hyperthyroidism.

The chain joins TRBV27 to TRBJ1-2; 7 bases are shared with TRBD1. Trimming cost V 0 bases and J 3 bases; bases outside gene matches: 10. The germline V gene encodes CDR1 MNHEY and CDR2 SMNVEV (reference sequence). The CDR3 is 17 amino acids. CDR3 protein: CASSLSKWGRGDYGYTF. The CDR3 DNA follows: TGTGCCAGCAGTTTATCGAAATGGGGCAGGGGGGACTATGGCTACACCTTC.

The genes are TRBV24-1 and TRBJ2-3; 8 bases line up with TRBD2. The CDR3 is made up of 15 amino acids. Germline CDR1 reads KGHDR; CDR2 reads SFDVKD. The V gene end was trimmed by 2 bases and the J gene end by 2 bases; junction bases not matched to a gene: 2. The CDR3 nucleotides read TGTGCCACCAGTGATTCCGGGAGGGACACAGATACGCAGTATTTT. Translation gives CATSDSGRDTDTQYF.

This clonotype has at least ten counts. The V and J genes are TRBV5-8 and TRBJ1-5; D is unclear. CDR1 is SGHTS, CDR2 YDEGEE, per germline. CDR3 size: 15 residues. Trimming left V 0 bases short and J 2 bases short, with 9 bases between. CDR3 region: CASSLGPEGNQPQHF. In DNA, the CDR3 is TGTGCCAGCAGCTTGGGTCCCGAAGGCAATCAGCCCCAGCATTTT.

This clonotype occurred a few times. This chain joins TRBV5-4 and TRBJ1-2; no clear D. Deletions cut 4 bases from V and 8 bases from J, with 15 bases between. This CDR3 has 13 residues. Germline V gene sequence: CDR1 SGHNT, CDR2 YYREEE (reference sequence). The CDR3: CASSVVSGNGYTF. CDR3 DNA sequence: TGTGCCAGCAGCGTTGTTTCAGGAAACGGCTACACCTTC.

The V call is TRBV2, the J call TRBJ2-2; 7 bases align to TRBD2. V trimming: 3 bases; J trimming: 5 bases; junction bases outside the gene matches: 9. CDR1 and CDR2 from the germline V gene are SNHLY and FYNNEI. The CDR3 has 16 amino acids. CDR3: CASSELAAYETGELFF. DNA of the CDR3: TGTGCCAGCAGTGAGCTAGCGGCCTACGAGACCGGGGAGCTGTTTTTT.

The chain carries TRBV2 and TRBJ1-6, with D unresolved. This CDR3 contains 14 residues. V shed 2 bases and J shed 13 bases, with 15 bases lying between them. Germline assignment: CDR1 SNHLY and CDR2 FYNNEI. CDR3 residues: CASSEKRSNQPLHF. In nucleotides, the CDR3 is TGTGCCAGCAGTGAAAAGAGGTCTAATCAGCCCCTCCACTTT. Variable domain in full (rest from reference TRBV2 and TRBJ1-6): EPEVTQTPSHQVTQMGQEVILRCVPISNHLYFYWYRQILGQKVEFLVSFYNNEISEKSEIFDDQFSVERPDGSNFTLKIRSTKLEDSAMYFCASSEKRSNQPLHFGNGTRLTVT.

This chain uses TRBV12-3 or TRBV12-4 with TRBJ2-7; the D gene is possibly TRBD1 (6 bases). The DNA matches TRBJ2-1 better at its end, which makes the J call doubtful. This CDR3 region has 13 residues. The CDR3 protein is CASRWGRYNEQFF. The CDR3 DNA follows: TGTGCCAGCAGGTGGGGGCGGTACAATGAGCAGTTCTTC.

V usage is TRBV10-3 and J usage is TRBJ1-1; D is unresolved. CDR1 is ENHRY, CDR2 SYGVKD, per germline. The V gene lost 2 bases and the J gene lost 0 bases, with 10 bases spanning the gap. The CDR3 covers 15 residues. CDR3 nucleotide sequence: TGTGCCATCAGTGAGGACGGCGAAATGAACACTGAAGCTTTCTTT. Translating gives CAISEDGEMNTEAFF.

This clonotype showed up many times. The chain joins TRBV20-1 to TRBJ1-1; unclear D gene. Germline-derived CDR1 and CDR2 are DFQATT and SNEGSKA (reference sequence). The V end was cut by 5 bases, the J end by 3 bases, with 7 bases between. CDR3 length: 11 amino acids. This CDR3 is CSAYSDTEAFF. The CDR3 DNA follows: TGCAGTGCTTACTCAGACACTGAAGCTTTCTTT.

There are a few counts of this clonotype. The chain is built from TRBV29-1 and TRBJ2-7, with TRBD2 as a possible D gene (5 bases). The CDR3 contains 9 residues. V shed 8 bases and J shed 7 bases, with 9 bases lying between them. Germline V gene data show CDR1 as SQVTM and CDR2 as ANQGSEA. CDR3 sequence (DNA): TGCAGCATCTCGGGGGAGCAGTACTTC. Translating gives CSISGEQYF.

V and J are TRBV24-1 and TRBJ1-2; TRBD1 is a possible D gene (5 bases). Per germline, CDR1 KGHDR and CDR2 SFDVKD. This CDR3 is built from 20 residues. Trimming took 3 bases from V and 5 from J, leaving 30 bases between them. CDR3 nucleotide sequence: TGTGCCACCAGTGATCCCGGGACTAGCGGGAGCCCCGGTGCGCAGTATGGCTACACCTTC. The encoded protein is CATSDPGTSGSPGAQYGYTF.

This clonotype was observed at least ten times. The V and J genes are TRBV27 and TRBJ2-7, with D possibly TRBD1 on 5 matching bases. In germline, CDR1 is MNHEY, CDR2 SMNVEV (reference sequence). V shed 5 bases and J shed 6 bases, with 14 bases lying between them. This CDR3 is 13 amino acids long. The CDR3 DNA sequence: TGTGCCAGCAGTACGAACCAGGGATTCGAGCAGTACTTC. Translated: CASSTNQGFEQYF.

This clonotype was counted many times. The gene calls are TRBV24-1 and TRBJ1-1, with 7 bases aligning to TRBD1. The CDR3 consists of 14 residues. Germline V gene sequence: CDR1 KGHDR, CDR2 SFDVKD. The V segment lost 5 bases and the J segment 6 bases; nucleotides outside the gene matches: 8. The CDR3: CATSGDSSLSEAFF. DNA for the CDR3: TGTGCCACCAGTGGGGACAGCTCCTTATCTGAAGCTTTCTTT.

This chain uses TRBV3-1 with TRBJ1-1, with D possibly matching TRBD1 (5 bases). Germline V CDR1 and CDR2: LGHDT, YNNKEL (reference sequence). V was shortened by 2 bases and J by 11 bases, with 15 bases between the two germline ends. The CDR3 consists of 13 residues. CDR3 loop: CASSQKGSRRAFF. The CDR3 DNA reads TGTGCCAGCAGCCAAAAGGGGAGCAGGCGGGCTTTCTTT.

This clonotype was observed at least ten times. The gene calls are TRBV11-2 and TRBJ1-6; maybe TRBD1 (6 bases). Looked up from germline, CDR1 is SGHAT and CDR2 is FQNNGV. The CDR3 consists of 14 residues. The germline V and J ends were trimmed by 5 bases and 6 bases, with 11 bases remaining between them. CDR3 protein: CASSPGVANSPLHF. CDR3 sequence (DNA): TGTGCCAGCAGCCCAGGGGTCGCTAATTCACCCCTCCACTTT.

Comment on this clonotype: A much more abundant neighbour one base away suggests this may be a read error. CDR3 residues: CASSQGIPGGPETQYF. As DNA, the CDR3 is TGTGCCAGCAGCCAAGGAATACCGGGAGGGCCAGAGACCCAGTACTTC. The chain combines TRBV11-3 with TRBJ2-5; 8 nucleotides match TRBD2. This CDR3 is 16 amino acids long. V shed 5 bases and J 4 bases; nucleotides not matched to a gene: 12. The V gene's germline CDR1 is SGHNT and CDR2 YENEEA.

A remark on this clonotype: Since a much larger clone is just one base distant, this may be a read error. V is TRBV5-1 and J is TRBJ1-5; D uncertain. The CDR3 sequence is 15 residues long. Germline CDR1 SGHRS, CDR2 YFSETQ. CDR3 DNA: TGCGCCAGCAGGGTTGGCGGAGATAGCAATAAGCCCCAGCATTTT. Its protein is CASRVGGDSNKPQHF.

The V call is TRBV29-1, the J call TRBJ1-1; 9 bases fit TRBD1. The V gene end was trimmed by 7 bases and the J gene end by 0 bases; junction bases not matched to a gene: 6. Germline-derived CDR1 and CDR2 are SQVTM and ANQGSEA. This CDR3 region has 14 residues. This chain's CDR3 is CSGQGVPMNTEAFF. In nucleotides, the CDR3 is TGCAGCGGACAGGGGGTTCCTATGAACACTGAAGCTTTCTTT.

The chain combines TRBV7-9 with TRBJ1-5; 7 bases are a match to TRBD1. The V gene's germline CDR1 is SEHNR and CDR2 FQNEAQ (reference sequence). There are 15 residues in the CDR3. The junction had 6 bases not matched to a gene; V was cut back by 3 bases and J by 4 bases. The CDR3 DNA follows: TGTGCCAGCAGCTTGGTAGGGACAGAAAATCAGCCCCAGCATTTT. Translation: CASSLVGTENQPQHF.

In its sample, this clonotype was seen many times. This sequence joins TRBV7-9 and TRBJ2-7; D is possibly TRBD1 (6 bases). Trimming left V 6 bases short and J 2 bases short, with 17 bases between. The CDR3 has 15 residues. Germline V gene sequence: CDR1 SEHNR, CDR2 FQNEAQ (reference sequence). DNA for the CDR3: TGTGCCAGCAGAGGGGACACCCAGGCACCCTACGAGCAGTACTTC. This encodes CASRGDTQAPYEQYF.

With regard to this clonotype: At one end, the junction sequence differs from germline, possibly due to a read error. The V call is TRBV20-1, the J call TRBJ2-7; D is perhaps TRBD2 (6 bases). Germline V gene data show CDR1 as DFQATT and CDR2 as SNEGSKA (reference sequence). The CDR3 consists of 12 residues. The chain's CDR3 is CSPSAYSYEQYF. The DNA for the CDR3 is TGCAGTCCTAGCGCCTACTCCTACGAGCAGTACTTC.

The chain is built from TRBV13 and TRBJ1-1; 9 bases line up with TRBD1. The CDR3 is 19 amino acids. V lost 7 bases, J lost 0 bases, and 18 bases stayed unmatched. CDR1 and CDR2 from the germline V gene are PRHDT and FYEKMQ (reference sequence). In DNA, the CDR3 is TGTGCCAGCATCGTCTCCGGGACAGGGATGGAGATGTTGAACACTGAAGCTTTCTTT. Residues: CASIVSGTGMEMLNTEAFF.

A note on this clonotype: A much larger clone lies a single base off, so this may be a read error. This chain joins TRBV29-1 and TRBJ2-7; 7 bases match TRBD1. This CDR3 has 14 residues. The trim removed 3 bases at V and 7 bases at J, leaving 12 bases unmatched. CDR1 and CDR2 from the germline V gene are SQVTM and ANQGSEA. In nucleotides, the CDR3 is TGCAGCGTTGACGAGGACAGGCGTTACAATGAGCAGTACTTC. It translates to CSVDEDRRYNEQYF.

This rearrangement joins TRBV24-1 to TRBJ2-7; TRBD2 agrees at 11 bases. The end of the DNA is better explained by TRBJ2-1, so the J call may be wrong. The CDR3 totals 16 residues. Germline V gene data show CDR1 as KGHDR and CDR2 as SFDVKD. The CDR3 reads CATSDSGLAENNEQFF. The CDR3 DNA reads TGTGCCACCAGTGACTCGGGACTAGCGGAAAACAATGAGCAGTTCTTC.

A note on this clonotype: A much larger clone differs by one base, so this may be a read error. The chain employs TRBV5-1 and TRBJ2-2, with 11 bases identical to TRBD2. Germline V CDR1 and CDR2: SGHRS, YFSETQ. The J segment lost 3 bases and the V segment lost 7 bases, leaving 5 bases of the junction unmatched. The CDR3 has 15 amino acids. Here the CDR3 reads CASPWTSGYTGELFF. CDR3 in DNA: TGCGCCAGCCCCTGGACTAGCGGGTACACCGGGGAGCTGTTTTTT.

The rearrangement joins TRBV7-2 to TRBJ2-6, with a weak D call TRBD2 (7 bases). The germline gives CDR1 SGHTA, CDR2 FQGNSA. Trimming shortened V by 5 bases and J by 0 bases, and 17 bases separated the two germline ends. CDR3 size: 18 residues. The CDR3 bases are TGTGCCAGCAGCCAAGGGAGGGGGGGAACCTCTGGGGCCAACGTCCTGACTTTC. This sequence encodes CASSQGRGGTSGANVLTF.